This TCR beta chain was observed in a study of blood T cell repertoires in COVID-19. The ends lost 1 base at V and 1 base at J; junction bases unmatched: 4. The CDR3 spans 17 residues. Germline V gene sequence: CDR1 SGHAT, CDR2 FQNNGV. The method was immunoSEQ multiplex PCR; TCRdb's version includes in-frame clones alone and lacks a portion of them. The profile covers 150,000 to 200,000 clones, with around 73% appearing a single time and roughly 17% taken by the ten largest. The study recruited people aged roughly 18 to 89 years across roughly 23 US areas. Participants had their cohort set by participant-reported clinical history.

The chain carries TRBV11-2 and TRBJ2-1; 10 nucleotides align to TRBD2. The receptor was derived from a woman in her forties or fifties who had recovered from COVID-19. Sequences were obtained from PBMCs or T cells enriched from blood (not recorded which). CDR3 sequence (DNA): TGTGCCAGCAGCTTAGGGGGGGGACTAGCGTCCTACAATGAGCAGTTCTTC. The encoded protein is CASSLGGGLASYNEQFF.